Below, 31 T cell receptor beta chains from the same sample are listed, as sequenced in a study of blood T cells in healthy people across ages. PCR was performed a second time for about 6 to 12 cycles using a sample-barcoded 5' primer and a J-beta primer mix. TCRdb recomputed calls from the 5' RACE reads with MiXCR, one row per CDR3 protein. The data hold 600,000 or so distinct CDR3 sequences, with roughly 43% observed a single time. Input material: blood. All receptors derive from an older man in good health.

This clonotype has just one count. This sequence joins TRBV5-1 and TRBJ2-7; either TRBD1 or TRBD2 may fit D (5 bases each). The CDR3 is 14 residues long. Per the germline V gene, CDR1 is SGHRS and CDR2 is YFSETQ. V was clipped by 3 bases and J by 2 bases, with 12 bases between them. This CDR3 is CASSSPGRTYEQYF. The CDR3 bases are TGCGCCAGCAGCTCCCCGGGACGGACCTACGAGCAGTACTTC.

The chain is built from TRBV20-1 and TRBJ2-3, with D possibly matching TRBD1 (7 bases). The germline CDR1 and CDR2 sequences are DFQATT and SNEGSKA (reference sequence). V gave up 1 base and J gave up 2 bases, with 16 bases separating them. This CDR3 is 16 amino acids long. The CDR3 protein is CSARAYRGGTTDTQYF. CDR3 nucleotides: TGCAGTGCTAGAGCCTACAGGGGAGGCACCACAGATACGCAGTATTTT.

This chain joins TRBV29-1 and TRBJ2-7; either TRBD1 or TRBD2 may supply D (5 bases each). With the DNA end fitting TRBJ2-5 better, the J assignment may be wrong. Germline-derived CDR1 and CDR2 are SQVTM and ANQGSEA. The CDR3 runs to 13 residues. This chain's CDR3 is CSVAVGVQETQYF. CDR3 DNA: TGCAGCGTTGCCGTGGGGGTCCAAGAGACCCAGTACTTC.

This clonotype has just a few counts. J is TRBJ2-7 and V is TRBV9; D gene uncertain. CDR3 length equals 14 residues. Trimming removed 0 bases at V and 2 bases at J, with 9 bases between. Germline loops: CDR1 SGDLS, CDR2 YYNGEE. The CDR3 nucleotides are TGTGCCAGCAGCGTAGAGGGCAGCCCCTACGAGCAGTACTTC. Encoded protein: CASSVEGSPYEQYF.

This clonotype was detected a few times. This may be a read error: a much more frequent sequence differs by one nucleotide. The chain uses TRBV6-5 and TRBJ2-5; 7 positions agree with TRBD2. J was trimmed by 11 bases and V by 6 bases; bases with no gene match: 12. Germline values: CDR1 MNHEY, CDR2 SVGAGI. The CDR3 spans 13 residues. CDR3 coding DNA: TGTGCCAGCAGGCGGGGACTAAGCAATGAGCAGTACTTC. It encodes CASRRGLSNEQYF.

This clonotype was picked up one time. The chain uses TRBV29-1 and TRBJ2-7; D is possibly TRBD1 (5 bases). CDR1 is SQVTM, CDR2 ANQGSEA, per germline. The CDR3 sequence is 14 residues long. V was pared by 7 bases and J by 1 base, with 17 bases between. The CDR3 bases are TGCAGCGCACAGGTGGAATATATGTCCTACGAGCAGTACTTC. Its protein is CSAQVEYMSYEQYF.

The chain employs TRBV6-5 and TRBJ2-7, with D unclear. CDR3 length: 15 residues. Trimming removed 6 bases at V and 2 bases at J, with 17 bases between. CDR1 and CDR2 (germline): MNHEY, SVGAGI. CDR3: CASSFPDLGTYEQYF. The DNA of the CDR3 is TGTGCCAGCAGCTTCCCGGACCTGGGAACCTACGAGCAGTACTTC.

This clonotype has at least ten counts. The chain links TRBV6-6 to TRBJ2-3, with TRBD2 as a possible D gene (6 bases). Trimming removed 6 bases from V and 2 bases from J, with 12 bases in between. The CDR3 is 14 residues long. Germline V gene sequence: CDR1 MNHNY, CDR2 SVGAGI (reference sequence). The CDR3 spells CASSPGLLTDTQYF. The CDR3 DNA reads as TGTGCCAGCAGCCCGGGACTCCTCACAGATACGCAGTATTTT.

The V and J genes are TRBV20-1 and TRBJ2-1; D unresolved. V shed 0 bases and J shed 6 bases, with 15 bases lying between them. This CDR3 comprises 15 residues. The V gene's germline CDR1 is DFQATT and CDR2 SNEGSKA (reference sequence). The DNA for the CDR3 is TGCAGTGCTAGAGATCCAGTTAGAGGTCTCAATGAGCAGTTCTTC. Translation gives CSARDPVRGLNEQFF.

This clonotype was seen ten or more times. The CDR3 nucleotides are TGCAGCGTTGAAGAGTGGGCTAGCAGATACAATGAGCAGTTCTTC. Translating it yields CSVEEWASRYNEQFF. This chain joins TRBV29-1 and TRBJ2-1; perhaps TRBD2 as D (5 bases). Per the germline V gene, CDR1 is SQVTM and CDR2 is ANQGSEA. V lost 0 bases to trimming and J lost 4 bases, with 13 bases between them. The CDR3 is 15 residues long.

The gene calls are TRBV5-1 and TRBJ2-1, with D perhaps TRBD1 or TRBD2 (5 bases each). Germline CDR1 reads SGHRS; CDR2 reads YFSETQ. The V end was cut by 6 bases, the J end by 0 bases, with 13 bases between. The CDR3 consists of 15 residues. This CDR3 reads CASTPWGSSYNEQFF. The CDR3 DNA follows: TGCGCCAGCACCCCCTGGGGGAGCTCCTACAATGAGCAGTTCTTC. The whole variable domain, remainder taken from reference TRBV5-1 and TRBJ2-1, is KAGVTQTPRYLIKTRGQQVTLSCSPISGHRSVSWYQQTPGQGLQFLFEYFSETQRNKGNFPGRFSGRQFSNSRSEMNVSTLELGDSALYLCASTPWGSSYNEQFFGPGTRLTVL.

This chain connects TRBV28 to TRBJ2-7; D gene ambiguous. The CDR3 extends over 14 amino acids. Deletions cut 5 bases from V and 3 bases from J, with 14 bases between. CDR1 MDHEN and CDR2 SYDVKM come from the germline V gene. The CDR3 nucleotides are TGTGCCAGCAGTGTTTCGGTTAGGGTCTACGAGCAGTACTTC. It is translated as CASSVSVRVYEQYF.

The sample holds a few counts of this clonotype. CDR3 loop: CASSQGQILQYF. DNA for the CDR3: TGTGCCAGCAGCCAGGGACAGATTCTTCAGTACTTC. The chain employs TRBV3-1 and TRBJ2-4, with 7 positions matching TRBD1. V lost 3 bases and J lost 11; bases outside the gene matches: 4. The CDR3 is made up of 12 amino acids. Germline V lookup: CDR1 LGHDT, CDR2 YNNKEL (reference sequence).

This clonotype has a handful of counts. The chain links TRBV11-2 to TRBJ2-7; D gene unclear. V was shortened by 1 base and J by 6 bases, with 13 bases between the two germline ends. Germline V CDR1 and CDR2: SGHAT, FQNNGV. The CDR3 has 14 amino acids. CDR3 region: CASSLVVKGREQYF. The CDR3 nucleotides are TGTGCCAGCAGCTTAGTCGTTAAGGGCCGCGAGCAGTACTTC.

V usage is TRBV6-1 and J usage is TRBJ2-5; unclear D gene. The ends were cut back, 7 bases at V and 1 base at J, with 13 bases in the middle. The CDR3 spans 14 residues. The V gene's germline CDR1 is MNHNS and CDR2 SASEGT. This CDR3 reads CASMMSAGQETQYF. The CDR3 bases are TGTGCCAGCATGATGAGCGCTGGCCAAGAGACCCAGTACTTC.

J is TRBJ2-7 and V is TRBV12-3 or TRBV12-4; D may match TRBD1 or TRBD2 (5 bases each). Matching the DNA end better, TRBJ2-5 makes the J call doubtful. The CDR3 spans 15 residues. CDR3 DNA: TGTGCCAGCAGTTTGAGGGACCGACGCCTAGAGACCCAGTACTTC. It encodes CASSLRDRRLETQYF.

The chain recombines TRBV30 with TRBJ2-4; D call uncertain. Trimming left V 6 bases short and J 1 base short, with 22 bases between. This CDR3 comprises 17 residues. Germline CDR1 is GTSNPN and CDR2 is SVGIG (reference sequence). The CDR3 spells CACHYPAFLFAKNIQYF. CDR3 coding DNA: TGTGCCTGCCACTACCCCGCTTTTTTGTTTGCCAAAAACATTCAGTACTTC. Full variable domain (rest looked up from reference TRBV30 and TRBJ2-4): SQTIHQWPATLVQPVGSPLSLECTVEGTSNPNLYWYRQAAGRGLQLLFYSVGIGQISSEVPQNLSASRPQDRQFILSSKKLLLSDSGFYLCACHYPAFLFAKNIQYFGAGTRLSVL.

The chain has TRBV29-1 and TRBJ2-1; 7 bases agree with TRBD2. Germline lookup yields CDR1 SQVTM and CDR2 ANQGSEA. V trimming: 3 bases; J trimming: 6 bases; junction bases outside the gene matches: 5. The CDR3 is made up of 13 amino acids. The CDR3: CSVEGPGGNEQFF. The CDR3 DNA is TGCAGCGTTGAGGGACCGGGGGGCAATGAGCAGTTCTTC.

The V and J genes are TRBV27 and TRBJ2-7; D possibly corresponds to TRBD1 (6 bases). Germline V gene lookup returns CDR1 MNHEY and CDR2 SMNVEV (reference sequence). The CDR3 totals 16 residues. Trimming removed 5 bases from V and 3 bases from J, with 20 bases in between. CDR3 sequence reads: CASSRLSGHVGYEQYF. DNA of the CDR3: TGTGCCAGCAGTAGATTGTCGGGACACGTGGGCTACGAGCAGTACTTC.

The chain is built from TRBV4-2 and TRBJ2-3; 14 nucleotides line up with TRBD2. The CDR3 is 18 residues long. J lost 4 bases, V lost 1 base, and 7 bases had no gene match. CDR1 and CDR2 from the germline V gene are LGHNA and YNFKEQ. The CDR3 here is CASSQVGRLAGGPDTQYF. CDR3 nucleotides: TGTGCCAGCAGCCAAGTCGGCAGACTAGCGGGAGGGCCAGATACGCAGTATTTT.

This clonotype showed up just a few times. The gene calls are TRBV15 and TRBJ1-2; no definite D call. The V gene lost 0 bases and the J gene lost 3 bases, with 17 bases spanning the gap. CDR1 is LNHNV, CDR2 YYDKDF, per germline (reference sequence). The CDR3 sequence is 17 residues long. CDR3: CATSRDRGRGLHYGYTF. The CDR3 DNA reads TGTGCCACCAGCAGAGATCGAGGGCGGGGATTGCACTATGGCTACACCTTC. Filled out from reference TRBV15 and TRBJ1-2, the complete variable domain reads DAMVIQNPRYQVTQFGKPVTLSCSQTLNHNVMYWYQQKSSQAPKLLFHYYDKDFNNEADTPDNFQSRRPNTSFCFLDIRSPGLGDTAMYLCATSRDRGRGLHYGYTFGSGTRLTVV.

V gene TRBV5-1 combines with J gene TRBJ2-7; no reliable D call. The CDR3 is made up of 13 amino acids. Germline CDR1 is SGHRS and CDR2 is YFSETQ. With 0 bases removed from V and 2 bases from J, the gap between germline ends came to 6 bases. The CDR3 region is CASSLEHTYEQYF. CDR3 bases: TGCGCCAGCAGCTTGGAGCATACCTACGAGCAGTACTTC.

The V gene is TRBV20-1, the J gene TRBJ2-7; tentative D call: TRBD1 (5 bases). The CDR3 is 11 residues long. V was cut by 4 bases and J by 7 bases, with 11 bases left in between. The germline V gene has CDR1 DFQATT and CDR2 SNEGSKA (reference sequence). In nucleotides, the CDR3 is TGCAGTGCTAAAAAACAGGTGGAGCAGTACTTC. Translation gives CSAKKQVEQYF.

This clonotype was detected only a few times. J is TRBJ2-3 and V is TRBV29-1; no clear D. This CDR3 comprises 10 residues. Germline V gene data show CDR1 as SQVTM and CDR2 as ANQGSEA. Trimming removed 5 bases at V and 1 base at J, with 1 base between. The CDR3 DNA sequence: TGCAGCGTTCGCACAGATACGCAGTATTTT. It specifies CSVRTDTQYF.

The rearrangement uses TRBV4-3 and TRBJ2-3; perhaps TRBD2 as D (6 bases). The V end was cut by 2 bases, the J end by 7 bases, with 19 bases between. The CDR3 has 16 residues. Per germline, CDR1 LGHNA and CDR2 YSLEER. CDR3 DNA: TGCGCCAGCAGCCAAACAGTCGGGGGAACTCTTAATACGCAGTATTTT. Amino acid sequence: CASSQTVGGTLNTQYF.

Many counts were recorded for this clonotype. J is TRBJ2-1 and V is TRBV6-6; D is tentatively TRBD1 or TRBD2 (5 bases each). This CDR3 is built from 14 residues. The germline gives CDR1 MNHNY, CDR2 SVGAGI (reference sequence). V was cut by 7 bases and J by 10 bases, with 20 bases left in between. Here the CDR3 reads CASMVGPLQGEQFF. CDR3 nucleotide sequence: TGTGCCAGCATGGTGGGACCCCTCCAAGGGGAGCAGTTCTTC.

The gene calls are TRBV7-2 and TRBJ2-7, with TRBD2 matching over 10 bases. The V gene end was trimmed by 0 bases and the J gene end by 5 bases; junction bases not matched to a gene: 7. Germline V gene data show CDR1 as SGHTA and CDR2 as FQGNSA. The CDR3 covers 16 residues. In nucleotides, the CDR3 is TGTGCCAGCAGCTTAGCGCGGCTAGCGGGAGCCCACGAGCAGTACTTC. Its protein is CASSLARLAGAHEQYF.

This chain links TRBV7-9 with TRBJ1-6; D possibly corresponds to TRBD1 (6 bases). The ends were cut back, 6 bases at V and 7 bases at J, with 16 bases in the middle. Germline V gene sequence: CDR1 SEHNR, CDR2 FQNEAQ (reference sequence). This CDR3 contains 15 residues. The CDR3 coding sequence is TGTGCCAGCAGAGGGGGTGACAACGCCAATTCACCCCTCCACTTT. Its protein is CASRGGDNANSPLHF.

The V call is TRBV7-9, the J call TRBJ1-1, with D perhaps matching TRBD1 (5 bases). Per the germline V gene, CDR1 is SEHNR and CDR2 is FQNEAQ (reference sequence). The germline V and J ends were trimmed by 5 bases and 1 base, with 11 bases remaining between them. This CDR3 contains 14 residues. Written as DNA, the CDR3 is TGTGCCAGCAGCCGCAACGACAGGAACACTGAAGCTTTCTTT. Amino acids: CASSRNDRNTEAFF.

This clonotype was seen ten or more times. This rearrangement joins TRBV25-1 to TRBJ2-3; tentatively, D is TRBD1 (6 bases). The CDR3 sequence is 18 residues long. V dropped 3 bases and J dropped 1 base, with 20 bases sitting between them. Per germline, CDR1 MGHDK and CDR2 SYGVNS. The CDR3 DNA is TGTGCCAGCAGTGAGCGACCAAGGGACACGGGTGGCACAGATACGCAGTATTTT. This gives the protein CASSERPRDTGGTDTQYF.

The table lists this clonotype with a few counts. This sequence joins TRBV7-2 and TRBJ2-3; the D gene is possibly TRBD2 (5 bases). This CDR3 is 15 amino acids long. Germline-derived CDR1 and CDR2 are SGHTA and FQGNSA. V gave up 5 bases and J gave up 2 bases, with 14 bases separating them. The CDR3 nucleotides read TGTGCCAGCAGCCTAGATAGCGACTTCACAGATACGCAGTATTTT. This encodes CASSLDSDFTDTQYF.